This entry features one T cell receptor (beta chain) sequence. This record comes from a study of blood T cell repertoires in COVID-19. Profiling relied on immunoSEQ multiplex PCR, and the TCRdb table lists in-frame clones only, not all of them. The profile shows fewer than 400,000 clones, roughly 89% of them singletons. CDR3 length equals 16 residues. The germline CDR1 and CDR2 sequences are SGHAT and FQNNGV. The trim removed 3 bases at V and 6 bases at J, leaving 7 bases unmatched. The chain employs TRBV11-2 and TRBJ2-1, with 11 bases that match TRBD2. The receptor was derived from a man aged 60 to 69 who had recovered from COVID-19. Sequencing used PBMCs or T cells enriched from blood (not recorded which). CDR3 loop: CASSFSLAGDSNEQFF. CDR3 coding DNA: TGTGCCAGCAGCTTTTCACTAGCGGGAGATTCCAATGAGCAGTTCTTC. Using reference TRBV11-2 and TRBJ2-1 for the parts outside the CDR3, the full variable domain is EAGVAQSPRYKIIEKRQSVAFWCNPISGHATLYWYQQILGQGPKLLIQFQNNGVVDDSQLPKDRFSAERLKGVDSTLKIQPAKLEDSAVYLCASSFSLAGDSNEQFFGPGTRLTVL.